This T cell receptor (beta chain) was captured by sequencing in a study of blood T cells in healthy people across ages. Overall study findings and caveats: The diversity estimates, figures obtained from one million T cells, were considered underestimates.

A second about 7 to 12 cycle PCR used barcoded and J-beta primers. Researchers report that a template-switch adaptor with 12 random nucleotides tagged each cDNA molecule. The yield of each sample was at least 3 million CDR3-containing paired-end reads. MiXCR, applied by TCRdb to the 5' RACE reads, yields one record per CDR3 protein. This sample has 600,000 to 800,000 distinct CDR3 sequences; roughly half occur once, and the top ten carry approximately 15%. The donors, all healthy, were Caucasians living in Russia, aged about 6 to 100. The CDR3 sequence is 13 residues long. V was clipped by 7 bases and J by 2 bases, with 11 bases between them. Germline V gene lookup returns CDR1 SNHLY and CDR2 FYNNEI. This clonotype has at least ten counts. The target antigen is unknown.

This TCR derives from a woman older than 75 in good health. Sample: blood. The chain joins TRBV2 to TRBJ1-1; D gene uncertain. CDR3 region: CASKQLGNTEAFF. The CDR3 region has the DNA TGTGCCAGCAAACAGCTGGGCAACACTGAAGCTTTCTTT.